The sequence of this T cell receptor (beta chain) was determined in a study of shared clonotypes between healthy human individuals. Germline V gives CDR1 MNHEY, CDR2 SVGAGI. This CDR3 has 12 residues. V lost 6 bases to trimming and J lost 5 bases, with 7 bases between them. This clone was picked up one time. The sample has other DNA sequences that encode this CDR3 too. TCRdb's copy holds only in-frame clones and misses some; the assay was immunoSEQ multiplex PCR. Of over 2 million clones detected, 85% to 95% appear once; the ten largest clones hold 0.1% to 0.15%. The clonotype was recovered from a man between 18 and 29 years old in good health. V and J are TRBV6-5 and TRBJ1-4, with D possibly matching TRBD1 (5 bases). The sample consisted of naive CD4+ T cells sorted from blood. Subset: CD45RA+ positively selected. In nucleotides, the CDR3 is TGTGCCAGCAGAGGGGCGAATGAAAAACTGTTTTTT. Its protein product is CASRGANEKLFF.